This T cell receptor (beta chain) was recovered during a study of CD8 T cells in ankylosing spondylitis. Study findings and constraints: Previous work reported some of these motif variants in the synovial fluid and blood of reactive arthritis. It appeared that ankylosing spondylitis blood was characterized by a TCR beta motif of fewer than ten highly homologous variants.

About this clonotype: Its matching antigen is unknown.

TCRdb re-analysed the 5' RACE reads in MiXCR, keeping a single row per CDR3 protein. The sample includes 150,000 to 200,000 distinct CDR3 sequences, approximately 16% seen only once; the top ten take over 7%. Trimming stripped 10 bases from V and 2 bases from J, with 17 bases between. Germline V lookup: CDR1 LGHDT, CDR2 YNNKEL (reference sequence). There are 15 residues in the CDR3. The sample consisted of blood, either unsorted or a sorted T cell fraction (not recorded which). The sequence came from a male donor with ankylosing spondylitis or in good health (not recorded which). The V call is TRBV3-1, the J call TRBJ2-2; D ambiguous. CDR3 coding DNA: TGTGCCACCTGCCCCCGCCCGGGCAACACCGGGGAGCTGTTTTTT. It specifies CATCPRPGNTGELFF.